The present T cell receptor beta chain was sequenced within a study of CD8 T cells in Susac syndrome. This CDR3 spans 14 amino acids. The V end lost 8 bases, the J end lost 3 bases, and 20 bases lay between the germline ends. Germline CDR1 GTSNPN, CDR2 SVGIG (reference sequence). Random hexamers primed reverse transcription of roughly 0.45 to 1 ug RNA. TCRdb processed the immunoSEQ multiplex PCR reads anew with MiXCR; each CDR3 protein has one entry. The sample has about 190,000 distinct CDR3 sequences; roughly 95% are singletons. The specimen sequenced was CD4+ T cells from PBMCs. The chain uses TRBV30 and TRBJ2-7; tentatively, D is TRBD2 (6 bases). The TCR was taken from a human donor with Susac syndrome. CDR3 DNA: TGTGCCGGAACTCCCAGGTTCGGGGGCTACGAGCAGTACTTC. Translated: CAGTPRFGGYEQYF.